The T cell receptor beta chain under discussion was sequenced for a study of cytomegalovirus exposure and HLA in healthy donors. The CDR3 has 16 amino acids. The germline V and J ends were trimmed by 0 bases and 6 bases, with 17 bases remaining between them. The germline gives CDR1 WSHSY, CDR2 SAAADI. PCR amplification relied on 60 Vbeta primers (plus 13 Jbeta primers). The assay was immunoSEQ multiplex PCR, and TCRdb's table has in-frame clones only and misses some. Of approximately 150,000 clones in the sample, 70% to 90% were seen once. This clonotype originated in a man aged 25-45 years in good health and CMV-seropositive. The J gene is TRBJ1-1, the V gene TRBV10-2; the D gene is possibly TRBD1 (6 bases). The sequenced material came from PBMCs. CDR3: CASSESGGRSVSEAFF. As DNA, the CDR3 is TGCGCCAGCAGTGAGTCGGGGGGGCGATCGGTCTCTGAAGCTTTCTTT.